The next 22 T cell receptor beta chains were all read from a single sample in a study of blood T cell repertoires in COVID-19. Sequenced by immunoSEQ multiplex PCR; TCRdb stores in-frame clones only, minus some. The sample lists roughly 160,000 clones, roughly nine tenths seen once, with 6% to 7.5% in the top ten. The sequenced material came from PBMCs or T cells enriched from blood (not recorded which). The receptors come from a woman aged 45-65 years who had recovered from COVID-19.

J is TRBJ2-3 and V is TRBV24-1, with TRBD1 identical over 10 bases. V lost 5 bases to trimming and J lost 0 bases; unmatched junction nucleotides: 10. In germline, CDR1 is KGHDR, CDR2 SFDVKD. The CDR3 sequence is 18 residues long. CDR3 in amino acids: CATSARDRGKSSTDTQYF. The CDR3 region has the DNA TGTGCCACCAGTGCCCGGGACAGGGGAAAATCTAGCACAGATACGCAGTATTTT.

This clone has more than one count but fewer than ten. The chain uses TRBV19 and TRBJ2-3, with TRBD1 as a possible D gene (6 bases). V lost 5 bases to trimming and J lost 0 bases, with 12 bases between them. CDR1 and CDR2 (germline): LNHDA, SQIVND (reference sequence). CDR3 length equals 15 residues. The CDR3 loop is CASSSRTDSTDTQYF. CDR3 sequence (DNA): TGTGCCAGTAGTTCCAGGACAGACAGCACAGATACGCAGTATTTT.

The CDR3 is CATSTGGSSYNEQFF. The CDR3 DNA sequence: TGTGCCACCAGCACAGGGGGAAGCTCCTACAATGAGCAGTTCTTC. This chain joins TRBV15 and TRBJ2-1; 7 nucleotides align to TRBD1. This CDR3 contains 15 residues. Germline values: CDR1 LNHNV, CDR2 YYDKDF (reference sequence). Unmatched junction bases numbered 3, after V lost 4 bases and J lost 0 bases.

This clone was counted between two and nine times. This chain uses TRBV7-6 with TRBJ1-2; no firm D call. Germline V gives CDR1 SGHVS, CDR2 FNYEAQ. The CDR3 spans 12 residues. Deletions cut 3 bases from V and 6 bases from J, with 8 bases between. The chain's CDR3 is CASSLAGDGYTF. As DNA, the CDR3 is TGTGCCAGCAGCTTGGCGGGAGATGGCTACACCTTC.

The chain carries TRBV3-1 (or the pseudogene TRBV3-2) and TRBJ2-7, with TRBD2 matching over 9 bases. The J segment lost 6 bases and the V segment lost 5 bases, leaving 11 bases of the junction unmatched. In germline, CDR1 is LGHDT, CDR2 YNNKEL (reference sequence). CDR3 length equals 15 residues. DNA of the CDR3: TGTGCCAGCAGCGGAGACGGCGGGAGGGCCGGCGAGCAGTACTTC. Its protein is CASSGDGGRAGEQYF.

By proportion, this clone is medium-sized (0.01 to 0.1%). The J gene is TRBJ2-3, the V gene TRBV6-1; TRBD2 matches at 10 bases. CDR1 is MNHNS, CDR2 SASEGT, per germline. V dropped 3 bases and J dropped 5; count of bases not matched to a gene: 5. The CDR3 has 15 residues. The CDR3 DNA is TGTGCCAGCAGTGAGTCTAGCGGGAGTATAGATACGCAGTATTTT. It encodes CASSESSGSIDTQYF.

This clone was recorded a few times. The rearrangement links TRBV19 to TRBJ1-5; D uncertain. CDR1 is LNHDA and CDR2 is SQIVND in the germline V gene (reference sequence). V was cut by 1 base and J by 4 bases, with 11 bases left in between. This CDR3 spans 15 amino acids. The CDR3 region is CASSIGTFGNQPQHF. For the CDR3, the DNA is TGTGCCAGTAGTATAGGAACTTTCGGTAATCAGCCCCAGCATTTT.

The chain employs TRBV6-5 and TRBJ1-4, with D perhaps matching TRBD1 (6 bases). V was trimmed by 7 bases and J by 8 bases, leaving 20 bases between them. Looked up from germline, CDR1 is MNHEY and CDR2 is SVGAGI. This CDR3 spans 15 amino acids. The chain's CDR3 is CASTYGGRGQEKLFF. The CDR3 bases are TGTGCCAGCACCTACGGGGGGCGAGGTCAAGAAAAACTGTTTTTT.

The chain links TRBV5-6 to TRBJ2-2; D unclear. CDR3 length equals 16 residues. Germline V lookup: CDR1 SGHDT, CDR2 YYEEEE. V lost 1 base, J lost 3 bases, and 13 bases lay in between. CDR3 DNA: TGTGCCAGCAGCTTGTGGGCAGAATGGGACACCGGGGAGCTGTTTTTT. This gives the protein CASSLWAEWDTGELFF.

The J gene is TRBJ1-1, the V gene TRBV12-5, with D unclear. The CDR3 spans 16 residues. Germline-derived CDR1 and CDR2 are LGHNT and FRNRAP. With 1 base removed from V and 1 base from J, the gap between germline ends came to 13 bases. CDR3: CASGLGTPRRNTEAFF. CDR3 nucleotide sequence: TGTGCTAGTGGTTTGGGAACTCCACGGAGGAACACTGAAGCTTTCTTT. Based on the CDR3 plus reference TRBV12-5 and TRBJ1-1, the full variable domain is DARVTQTPRHKVTEMGQEVTMRCQPILGHNTVFWYRQTMMQGLELLAYFRNRAPLDDSGMPKDRFSAEMPDATLATLKIQPSEPRDSAVYFCASGLGTPRRNTEAFFGQGTRLTVV.

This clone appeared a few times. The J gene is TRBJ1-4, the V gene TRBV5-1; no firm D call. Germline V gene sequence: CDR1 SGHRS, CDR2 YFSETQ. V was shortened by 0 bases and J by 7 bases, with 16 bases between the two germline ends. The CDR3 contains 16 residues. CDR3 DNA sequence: TGCGCCAGCAGCTTGGATCAGTCTGGACTTCCTGAAAAACTGTTTTTT. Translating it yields CASSLDQSGLPEKLFF.

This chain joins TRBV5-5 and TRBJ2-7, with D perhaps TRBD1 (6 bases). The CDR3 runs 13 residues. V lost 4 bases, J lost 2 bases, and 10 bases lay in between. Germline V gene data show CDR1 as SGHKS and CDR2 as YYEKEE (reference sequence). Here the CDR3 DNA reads TGTGCCAGCAGCCCGACAGGAACCTACGAGCAGTACTTC. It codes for CASSPTGTYEQYF.

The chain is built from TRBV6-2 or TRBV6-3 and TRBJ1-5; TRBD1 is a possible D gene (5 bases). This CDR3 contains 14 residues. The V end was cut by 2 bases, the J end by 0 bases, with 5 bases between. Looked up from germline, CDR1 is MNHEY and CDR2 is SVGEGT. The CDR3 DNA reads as TGTGCCAGCAGTTACGGGGCTAGCAATCAGCCCCAGCATTTT. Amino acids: CASSYGASNQPQHF.

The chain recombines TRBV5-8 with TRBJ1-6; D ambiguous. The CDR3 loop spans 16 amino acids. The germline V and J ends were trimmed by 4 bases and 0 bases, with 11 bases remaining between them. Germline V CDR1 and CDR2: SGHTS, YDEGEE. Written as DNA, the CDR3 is TGTGCCAGCAGCGCGGTTTCGAGCTCCTATAATTCACCCCTCCACTTT. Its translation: CASSAVSSSYNSPLHF.

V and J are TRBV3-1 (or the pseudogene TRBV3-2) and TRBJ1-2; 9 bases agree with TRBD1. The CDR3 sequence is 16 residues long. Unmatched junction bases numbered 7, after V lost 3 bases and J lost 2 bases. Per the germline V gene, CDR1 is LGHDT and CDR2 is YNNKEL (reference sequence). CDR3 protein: CASSHRDRETNYGYTF. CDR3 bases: TGTGCCAGCAGCCATCGGGACAGGGAGACAAACTATGGCTACACCTTC.

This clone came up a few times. CDR3: CASSLVGSGGGYGYTF. CDR3 DNA sequence: TGTGCCAGCAGCTTGGTGGGATCAGGGGGAGGCTATGGCTACACCTTC. The chain employs TRBV5-5 and TRBJ1-2; the match to TRBD1 covers 7 bases. This CDR3 spans 16 amino acids. Germline CDR1 is SGHKS and CDR2 is YYEKEE (reference sequence). V lost 0 bases and J lost 4; bases outside the gene matches: 9.

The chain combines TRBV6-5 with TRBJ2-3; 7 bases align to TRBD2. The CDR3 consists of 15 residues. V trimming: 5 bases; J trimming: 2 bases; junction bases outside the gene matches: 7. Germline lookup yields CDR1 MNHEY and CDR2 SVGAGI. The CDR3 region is CASSPSGGITDTQYF. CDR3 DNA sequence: TGTGCCAGCAGTCCCTCCGGGGGGATCACAGATACGCAGTATTTT.

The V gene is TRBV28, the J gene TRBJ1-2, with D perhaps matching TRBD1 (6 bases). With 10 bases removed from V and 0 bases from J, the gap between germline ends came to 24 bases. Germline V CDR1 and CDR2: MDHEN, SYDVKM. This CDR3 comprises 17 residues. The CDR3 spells CATPGDPSQLTNYGYTF. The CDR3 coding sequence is TGTGCCACTCCAGGGGATCCTAGTCAGTTAACTAACTATGGCTACACCTTC.

In DNA form, the CDR3 reads TGTGCCACCAGTGATCCAGGGGCAACGGGCTATGGCTACACCTTC. As protein: CATSDPGATGYGYTF. V and J are TRBV24-1 and TRBJ1-2, with a possible D match to TRBD1 (6 bases). V was clipped by 3 bases and J by 4 bases, with 14 bases between them. In germline, CDR1 is KGHDR, CDR2 SFDVKD. The CDR3 is 15 amino acids.

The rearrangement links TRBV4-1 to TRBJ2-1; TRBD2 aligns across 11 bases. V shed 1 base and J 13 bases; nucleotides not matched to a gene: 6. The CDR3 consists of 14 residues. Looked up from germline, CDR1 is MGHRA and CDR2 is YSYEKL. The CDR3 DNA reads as TGCGCCAGCAGCCAAGGACTAGCGGGGACTACACAGTTCTTC. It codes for CASSQGLAGTTQFF.

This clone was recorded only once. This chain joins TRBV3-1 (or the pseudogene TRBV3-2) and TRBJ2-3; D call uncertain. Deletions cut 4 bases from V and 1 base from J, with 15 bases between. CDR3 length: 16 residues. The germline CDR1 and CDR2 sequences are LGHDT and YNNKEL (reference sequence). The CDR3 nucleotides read TGTGCCAGCAGCCGCGTAGGAGCGCGAGGCACAGATACGCAGTATTTT. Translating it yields CASSRVGARGTDTQYF.

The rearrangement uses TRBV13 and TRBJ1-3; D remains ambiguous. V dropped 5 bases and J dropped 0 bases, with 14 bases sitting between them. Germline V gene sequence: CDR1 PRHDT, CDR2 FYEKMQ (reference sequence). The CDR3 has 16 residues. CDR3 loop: CASSPFGQFSGNTIYF. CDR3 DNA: TGTGCCAGCAGCCCCTTTGGGCAGTTCTCTGGAAACACCATATATTTT.